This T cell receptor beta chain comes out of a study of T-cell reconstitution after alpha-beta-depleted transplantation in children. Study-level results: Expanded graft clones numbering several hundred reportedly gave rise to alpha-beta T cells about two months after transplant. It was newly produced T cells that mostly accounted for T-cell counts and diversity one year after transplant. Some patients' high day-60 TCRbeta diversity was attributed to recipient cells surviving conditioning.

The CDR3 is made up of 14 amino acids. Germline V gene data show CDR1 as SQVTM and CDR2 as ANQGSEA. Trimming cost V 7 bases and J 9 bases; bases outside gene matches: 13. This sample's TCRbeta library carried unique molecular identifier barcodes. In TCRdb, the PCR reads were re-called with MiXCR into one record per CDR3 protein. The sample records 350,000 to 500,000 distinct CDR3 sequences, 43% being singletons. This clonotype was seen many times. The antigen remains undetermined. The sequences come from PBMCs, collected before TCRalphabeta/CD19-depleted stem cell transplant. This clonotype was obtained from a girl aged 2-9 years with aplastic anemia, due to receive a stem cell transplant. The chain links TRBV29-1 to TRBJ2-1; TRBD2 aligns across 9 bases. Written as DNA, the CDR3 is TGCAGCGGTCGACTAGCGGCTGGATGGAGTGAGCAGTTCTTC. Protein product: CSGRLAAGWSEQFF.